Listed below are T cell receptor beta chains from one sample, sequenced in a study of blood T cell repertoires in COVID-19. Clones were read by immunoSEQ multiplex PCR, and TCRdb kept only the in-frame ones, dropping some. The data show some 190,000 clones, roughly 84% seen once. Sequenced input: peripheral blood. The receptors shown here come from a woman older than 75 with active or convalescent COVID-19. The CDR3 runs from the conserved cysteine through the conserved F or W. The D gene is left open where the match is weak. Size is stated for part of the rows, as once, few or many counts, or as a class when the clone is expanded.

size,D,V,J,CDR3,DNA
-,-,TRBV5-1,TRBJ2-1,CASSRDFSYNEQFF,TGCGCCAGCAGCCGGGACTTTTCCTACAATGAGCAGTTCTTC
-,-,TRBV11-1,TRBJ1-5,CASSLEGVSQPQHF,TGTGCCAGCAGCTTAGAAGGGGTGTCACAGCCCCAGCATTTT
-,-,TRBV6-1,TRBJ1-5,CASSEMWGQPQHF,TGTGCCAGCAGTGAAATGTGGGGGCAACCCCAGCATTTT
-,-,TRBV28,TRBJ1-2,CASSPPGRDGYTF,TGTGCCAGCAGCCCCCCTGGGCGGGATGGCTACACCTTC
-,TRBD2,TRBV5-1,TRBJ2-5,CASSLGATRTSGRAIETQYF,TGCGCCAGCAGCTTGGGAGCTACAAGGACTAGCGGGAGGGCCATAGAGACCCAGTACTTC
-,-,TRBV2,TRBJ1-5,CASSGQSQPQHF,TGTGCCAGCAGTGGACAGAGCCAGCCCCAGCATTTT
-,-,TRBV6-1,TRBJ1-1,CASSEGGLNTEAFF,TGTGCCAGCAGTGAGGGGGGATTGAACACTGAAGCTTTCTTT
-,-,TRBV5-5,TRBJ1-2,CASSFDTGYTF,TGTGCCAGCAGTTTCGACACGGGCTACACCTTC
few,TRBD1,TRBV7-2,TRBJ1-2,CASTVPGQSLSPNYGYTF,TGTGCCAGCACCGTACCGGGACAGAGCCTATCGCCTAACTATGGCTACACCTTC
once,-,TRBV5-6,TRBJ1-5,CASSLGRLNQPQHF,TGTGCCAGCAGCTTGGGCAGGCTCAATCAGCCCCAGCATTTT
few,TRBD1,TRBV19,TRBJ1-1,CASSVGQVSTEAFF,TGTGCCAGTAGTGTCGGACAGGTATCAACTGAAGCTTTCTTT
-,TRBD1,TRBV6-5,TRBJ2-7,CASSWNRGSYEQYF,TGTGCCAGCAGTTGGAACAGGGGTAGCTACGAGCAGTACTTC
-,TRBD2,TRBV19,TRBJ2-5,CASRDKAGGRETQYF,TGTGCCAGTAGGGATAAAGCGGGAGGGCGTGAGACCCAGTACTTC
once,-,TRBV7-3,TRBJ1-2,CASSLLPTQGNDYTF,TGTGCCAGCAGCTTACTCCCAACCCAGGGAAATGACTACACCTTC
once,TRBD1,TRBV25-1,TRBJ1-1,CASSATRDRGTEAFF,TGTGCCAGCAGCGCAACCCGGGACAGGGGAACTGAAGCTTTCTTT
-,-,TRBV7-9,TRBJ2-1,CASSGWSITTTYNEQFF,TGTGCCAGCAGCGGGTGGAGTATCACAACAACCTACAATGAGCAGTTCTTC
-,TRBD2,TRBV27,TRBJ2-1,CASSPSGLAVYNEQFF,TGTGCCAGCAGTCCCTCGGGACTAGCGGTATACAATGAGCAGTTCTTC
-,-,TRBV3-1/TRBV3-2,TRBJ2-7,CASSQVNEQYF,TGTGCCAGCAGCCAAGTAAACGAGCAGTACTTC
-,TRBD1,TRBV5-4,TRBJ1-2,CASSWGPGQGIGIGGYTF,TGTGCCAGCAGCTGGGGGCCGGGACAGGGTATAGGTATAGGTGGCTACACCTTC
-,TRBD1,TRBV19,TRBJ1-5,CASRIDRGSNQPQHF,TGTGCCAGTAGGATTGACAGGGGCTCCAATCAGCCCCAGCATTTT
-,TRBD1,TRBV27,TRBJ2-1,CASSLFGQGSNEQFF,TGTGCCAGCAGTTTATTTGGACAGGGATCCAATGAGCAGTTCTTC
few,-,TRBV12-5,TRBJ1-1,CASGLASGNTEAFF,TGTGCTAGTGGTTTGGCCTCAGGGAACACTGAAGCTTTCTTT
-,TRBD1,TRBV19,TRBJ1-2,CASRRTGIDYGYTF,TGTGCCAGCCGGCGGACAGGGATCGACTATGGCTACACCTTC
once,-,TRBV29-1,TRBJ1-3,CSVSIASGNTIYF,TGCAGCGTCTCCATAGCCTCTGGAAACACCATATATTTT
-,TRBD1,TRBV11-2,TRBJ1-2,CASSLTGADGYTF,TGTGCCAGCAGCTTGACAGGGGCGGATGGCTACACCTTC
-,TRBD1,TRBV18,TRBJ1-2,CASSPGLDRVYGYTF,TGTGCCAGCTCACCAGGGTTGGACAGGGTCTATGGCTACACCTTC
-,TRBD1,TRBV5-1,TRBJ1-1,CASSLGRGEEAFF,TGCGCCAGCAGCTTGGGCAGGGGGGAAGAAGCTTTCTTT
-,-,TRBV5-1,TRBJ1-5,CASSPSGYSNQPQHF,TGCGCCAGCAGCCCTTCAGGATATAGCAATCAGCCCCAGCATTTT
-,-,TRBV3-1/TRBV3-2,TRBJ1-4,CASRRDQGEKLFF,TGTGCCAGCAGACGAGATCAGGGAGAAAAACTGTTTTTT
-,-,TRBV7-9,TRBJ2-2,CASSLARLAPTGELFF,TGTGCCAGCAGCTTAGCCCGGCTAGCCCCCACCGGGGAGCTGTTTTTT
-,-,TRBV5-1,TRBJ2-5,CASSLGGDQETQYF,TGCGCCAGCAGCTTGGGTGGAGACCAAGAGACCCAGTACTTC
-,TRBD2,TRBV29-1,TRBJ2-1,CSVDSASGVFTEQFF,TGCAGCGTTGACTCGGCTAGCGGGGTATTCACGGAGCAGTTCTTC
many,TRBD2,TRBV6-6,TRBJ2-1,CASSTGTGTNNEQFF,TGTGCCAGCAGTACTGGAACCGGGACTAACAATGAGCAGTTCTTC
-,-,TRBV10-3,TRBJ1-2,CAISPGGPYGYTF,TGTGCCATCAGCCCCGGGGGGCCTTATGGCTACACCTTC
-,-,TRBV15,TRBJ1-2,CATSRETGTQGSYGYTF,TGTGCCACCAGCAGAGAAACAGGAACTCAGGGGAGCTATGGCTACACCTTC
few,-,TRBV24-1,TRBJ2-1,CATSVSRSSYNEQFF,TGTGCCACCAGTGTTTCCCGTAGCTCCTACAATGAGCAGTTCTTC
-,TRBD2,TRBV6-6,TRBJ2-7,CASTGGVGRDEQYF,TGTGCCAGCACCGGGGGGGTGGGGCGCGACGAGCAGTACTTC
few,-,TRBV18,TRBJ1-3,CASSRHSAAGNTIYF,TGTGCCAGCTCACGCCACTCGGCGGCTGGAAACACCATATATTTT
few,TRBD2,TRBV6-5,TRBJ2-3,CASSLAGGLATQYF,TGTGCCAGCAGCCTAGCGGGAGGCCTCGCTACGCAGTATTTT
-,-,TRBV14,TRBJ1-1,CASSQDHGAGTEAFF,TGTGCCAGCAGCCAAGATCATGGGGCTGGCACTGAAGCTTTCTTT
-,-,TRBV9,TRBJ1-3,CASSVGRRIYSGNTIYF,TGTGCCAGCAGCGTAGGCCGGCGGATATACTCTGGAAACACCATATATTTT
-,-,TRBV6-1,TRBJ1-1,CASSDGLGANTEAFF,TGTGCCAGCAGTGATGGTTTAGGAGCGAACACTGAAGCTTTCTTT
-,TRBD1,TRBV5-1,TRBJ2-2,CASSTSGQTNTGELFF,TGCGCCAGCAGCACTTCGGGACAGACTAACACCGGGGAGCTGTTTTTT
-,TRBD1,TRBV15,TRBJ1-2,CATSRVDRVSYGYTF,TGTGCCACCAGCAGGGTCGACAGGGTCAGCTATGGCTACACCTTC
-,TRBD1,TRBV5-1,TRBJ1-3,CASSPGQGSPRGNTIYF,TGCGCCAGCAGCCCTGGACAGGGGAGTCCCCGCGGAAACACCATATATTTT
-,-,TRBV6-5,TRBJ1-6,CASSLYRDNNSPLHF,TGTGCCAGCAGCCTATACCGGGACAATAATTCACCCCTCCACTTT
-,-,TRBV30,TRBJ1-2,CAWSGAQAANYGYTF,TGTGCCTGGAGTGGAGCACAGGCCGCCAACTATGGCTACACCTTC
-,-,TRBV27,TRBJ2-5,CASSLSWTLQETQYF,TGTGCCAGCAGTTTATCCTGGACACTCCAAGAGACCCAGTACTTC
-,TRBD1,TRBV5-1,TRBJ2-3,CASSQDRGTDTQYF,TGCGCCAGCAGCCAGGACAGGGGCACAGATACGCAGTATTTT
once,-,TRBV5-1,TRBJ1-4,CASSLGTGGEKLFF,TGCGCCAGCAGCTTAGGCACGGGAGGTGAAAAACTGTTTTTT
-,TRBD1,TRBV6-5,TRBJ1-1,CASRRQGNTEAFF,TGTGCCAGCAGACGACAGGGGAACACTGAAGCTTTCTTT
-,TRBD2,TRBV11-2,TRBJ2-1,CASSLPLAGSVF,TGTGCCAGCAGCTTACCTCTAGCGGGAAGTGTCTTC
-,TRBD2,TRBV28,TRBJ2-2,CASSSSGYNTGELFF,TGTGCCAGCAGTTCTAGCGGTTACAACACCGGGGAGCTGTTTTTT
-,TRBD1,TRBV5-5,TRBJ2-5,CASSFRTGGTQETQYF,TGTGCCAGCAGCTTTCGGACAGGGGGGACCCAAGAGACCCAGTACTTC
-,-,TRBV3-1/TRBV3-2,TRBJ2-2,CASSHPEGTGELFF,TGTGCCAGCAGCCACCCCGAGGGCACCGGGGAGCTGTTTTTT